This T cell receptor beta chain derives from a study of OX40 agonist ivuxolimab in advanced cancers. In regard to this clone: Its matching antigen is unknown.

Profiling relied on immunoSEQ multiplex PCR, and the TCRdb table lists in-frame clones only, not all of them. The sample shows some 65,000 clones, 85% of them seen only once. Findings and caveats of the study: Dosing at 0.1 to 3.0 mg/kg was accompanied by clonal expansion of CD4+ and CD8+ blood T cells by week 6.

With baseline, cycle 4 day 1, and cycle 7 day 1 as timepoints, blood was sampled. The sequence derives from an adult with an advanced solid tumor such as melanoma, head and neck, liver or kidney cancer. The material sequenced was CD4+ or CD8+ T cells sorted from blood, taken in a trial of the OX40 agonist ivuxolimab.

CDR3 coding DNA: TGTGCCAGCAGCAACCGGGGTAGCAGCTACGAGCAGTACTTC. Its protein product is CASSNRGSSYEQYF. The chain recombines TRBV7-2 with TRBJ2-7, with D possibly matching TRBD2 (5 bases). V lost 5 bases and J 3 bases, leaving 14 bases between the germline ends. There are 14 residues in the CDR3. CDR1 is SGHTA and CDR2 is FQGNSA in the germline V gene.